The subject of this entry is one T cell receptor beta chain. The germline V gene has CDR1 SGHRS and CDR2 YFSETQ. The CDR3 spans 15 residues. This sample was included in a study of monozygotic twins with inflammatory bowel disease. TCRdb re-called the 5' RACE reads and catalogs CDR3 proteins one per entry, DNA excluded. This listing includes 350,000 to 550,000 distinct CDR3 sequences. The genes are TRBV5-1 and TRBJ1-2; TCRdb picks TRBD1, but there is no DNA to check that call. The source is a human donor with ulcerative colitis or Crohn's disease, or a healthy co-twin of an affected twin (not recorded which). The sequenced sample consisted of blood. The CDR3 is CASSLSSAGNYGYTF.